The entry that follows covers one T cell receptor (beta chain) sequence. Its specificity is unknown. Germline and junction disagree at one end, which may indicate a read error. Other DNA sequences from this sample encode an identical CDR3 as well. These data originate in a study of cytomegalovirus exposure and HLA in healthy donors. A multiplex PCR was run with 60 Vbeta primers and 13 Jbeta primers. Measured with immunoSEQ multiplex PCR; TCRdb has only the in-frame clones, and not every one. The profile shows around 90,000 clones, roughly 84% of them singletons. The CDR3 runs to 14 residues. CDR1 is SEHNR, CDR2 FQNEAQ, per germline (reference sequence). General study results and limits: Generally TCR sequences proved uncommon, though certain public TCRs appeared in numerous donors. A later analysis linked 15,000 to 20,000 TCR beta sequences to HLA alleles at 0.05 false discovery rate.

Sequenced input: PBMCs. This clonotype originated in a man under 40 in good health and CMV-seronegative. This rearrangement joins TRBV7-9 to TRBJ1-5; 7 nucleotides line up with TRBD1. The CDR3 spells CASSSLTGDQPQHF. The DNA of the CDR3 is TGTGCCAGCAGTTCCCTTACAGGGGATCAACCCCAGCATTTT.